This T cell receptor (beta chain) was identified during a study of T cell changes during pregnancy in multiple sclerosis. V dropped 8 bases and J dropped 3 bases, with 7 bases sitting between them. CDR1 and CDR2 (germline): MNHEY, SVGAGI. The length of the CDR3 is 12 residues. Generated by immunoSEQ multiplex PCR, the TCRdb table keeps only in-frame clones and is missing some. The sample lists 15,000 to 20,000 clones, 95% to 97% occurring once. This receptor was identified in a female donor with multiple sclerosis, enrolled in a pregnancy study. This sample comprised peripheral blood, obtained in the third trimester of pregnancy. The chain joins TRBV6-5 to TRBJ2-2; D call uncertain. The CDR3 bases are TGTGCCAGCCGGGTGTACACCGGGGAGCTGTTTTTT. Translation: CASRVYTGELFF.